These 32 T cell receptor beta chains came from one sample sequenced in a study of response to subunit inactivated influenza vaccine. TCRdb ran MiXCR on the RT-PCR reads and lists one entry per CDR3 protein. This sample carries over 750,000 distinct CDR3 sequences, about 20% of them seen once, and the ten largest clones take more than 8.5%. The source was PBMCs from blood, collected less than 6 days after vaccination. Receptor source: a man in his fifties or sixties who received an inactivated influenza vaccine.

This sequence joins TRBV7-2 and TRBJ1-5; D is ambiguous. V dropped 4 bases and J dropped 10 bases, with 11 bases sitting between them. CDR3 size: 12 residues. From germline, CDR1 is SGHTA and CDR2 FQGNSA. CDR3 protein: CASSSPPHPQHF. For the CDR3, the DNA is TGTGCCAGCAGCTCTCCCCCGCATCCCCAGCATTTT.

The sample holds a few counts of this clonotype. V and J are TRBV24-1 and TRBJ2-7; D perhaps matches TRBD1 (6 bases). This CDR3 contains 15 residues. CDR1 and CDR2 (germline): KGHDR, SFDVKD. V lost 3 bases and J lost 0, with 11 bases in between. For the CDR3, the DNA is TGTGCCACCAGTGATCCTGGACAGAACTCCTACGAGCAGTACTTC. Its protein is CATSDPGQNSYEQYF.

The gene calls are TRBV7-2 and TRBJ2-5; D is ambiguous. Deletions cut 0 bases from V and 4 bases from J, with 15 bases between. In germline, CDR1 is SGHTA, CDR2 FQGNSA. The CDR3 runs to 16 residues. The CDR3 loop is CASSLASVGQGETQYF. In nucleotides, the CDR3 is TGTGCCAGCAGCTTAGCTTCGGTAGGGCAAGGAGAGACCCAGTACTTC.

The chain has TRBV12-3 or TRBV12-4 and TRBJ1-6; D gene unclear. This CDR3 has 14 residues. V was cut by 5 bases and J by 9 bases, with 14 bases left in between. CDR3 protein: CASSPKGSSSPLHF. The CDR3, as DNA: TGTGCCAGCAGTCCCAAGGGCAGCTCTTCACCCCTCCACTTT.

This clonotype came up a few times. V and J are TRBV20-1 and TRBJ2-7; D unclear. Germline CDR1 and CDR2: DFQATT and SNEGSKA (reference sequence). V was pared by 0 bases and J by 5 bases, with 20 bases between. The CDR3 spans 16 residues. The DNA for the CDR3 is TGCAGTGCTAGAGATTCAGTCAGGTTCCCCCTAGACGAGCAGTACTTC. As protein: CSARDSVRFPLDEQYF.

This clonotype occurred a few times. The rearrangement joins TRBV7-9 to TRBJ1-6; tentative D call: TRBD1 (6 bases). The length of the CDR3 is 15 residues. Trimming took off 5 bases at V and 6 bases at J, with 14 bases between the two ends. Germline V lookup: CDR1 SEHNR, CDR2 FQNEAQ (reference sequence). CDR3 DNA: TGTGCCAGCAGCCCGCATGGACAGACTAATTCACCCCTCCACTTT. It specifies CASSPHGQTNSPLHF.

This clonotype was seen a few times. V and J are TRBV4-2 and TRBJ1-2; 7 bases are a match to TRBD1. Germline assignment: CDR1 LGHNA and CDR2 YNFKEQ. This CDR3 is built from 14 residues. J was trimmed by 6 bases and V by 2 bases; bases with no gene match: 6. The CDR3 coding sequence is TGTGCCAGCAGCCAACAGACAGGGAGCGATGGCTACACCTTC. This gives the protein CASSQQTGSDGYTF.

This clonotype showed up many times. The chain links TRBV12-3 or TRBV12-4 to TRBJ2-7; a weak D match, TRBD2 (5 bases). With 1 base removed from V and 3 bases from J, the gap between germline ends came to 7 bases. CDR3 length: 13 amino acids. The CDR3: CASSLERNYEQYF. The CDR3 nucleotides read TGTGCCAGCAGTTTAGAGCGGAACTACGAGCAGTACTTC.

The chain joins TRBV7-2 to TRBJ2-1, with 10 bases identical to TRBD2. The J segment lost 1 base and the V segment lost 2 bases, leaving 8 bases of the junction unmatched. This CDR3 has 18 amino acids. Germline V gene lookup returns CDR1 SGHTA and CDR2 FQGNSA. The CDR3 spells CASSLRPSGGASYNEQFF. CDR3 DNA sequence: TGTGCCAGCAGCTTACGCCCTAGCGGGGGAGCGTCCTACAATGAGCAGTTCTTC.

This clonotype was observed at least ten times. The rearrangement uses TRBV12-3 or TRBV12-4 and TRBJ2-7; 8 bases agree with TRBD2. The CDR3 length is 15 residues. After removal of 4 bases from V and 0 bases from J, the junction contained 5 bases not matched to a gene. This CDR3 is CASSSTGTSSYEQYF. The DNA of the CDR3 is TGTGCCAGCAGTTCCACCGGGACTAGCTCCTACGAGCAGTACTTC.

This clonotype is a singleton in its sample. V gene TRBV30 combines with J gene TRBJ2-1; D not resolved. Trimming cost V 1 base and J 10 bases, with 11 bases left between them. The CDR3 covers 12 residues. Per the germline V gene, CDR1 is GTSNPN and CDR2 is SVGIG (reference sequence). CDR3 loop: CAWSATNWEQFF. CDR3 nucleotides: TGTGCCTGGAGTGCCACCAATTGGGAGCAGTTCTTC.

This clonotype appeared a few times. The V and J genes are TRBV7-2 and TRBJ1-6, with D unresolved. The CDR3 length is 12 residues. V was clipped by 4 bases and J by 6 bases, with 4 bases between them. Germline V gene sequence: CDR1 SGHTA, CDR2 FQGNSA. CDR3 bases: TGTGCCAGCAGCTCCGGTAATTCACCCCTCCACTTT. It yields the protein CASSSGNSPLHF.

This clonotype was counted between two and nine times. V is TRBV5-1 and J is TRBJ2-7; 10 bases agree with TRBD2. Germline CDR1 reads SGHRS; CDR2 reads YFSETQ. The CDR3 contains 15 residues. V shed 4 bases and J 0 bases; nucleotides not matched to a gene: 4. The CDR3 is CASSLTSGNSYEQYF. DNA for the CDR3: TGCGCCAGCAGCCTAACTAGCGGGAACTCCTACGAGCAGTACTTC.

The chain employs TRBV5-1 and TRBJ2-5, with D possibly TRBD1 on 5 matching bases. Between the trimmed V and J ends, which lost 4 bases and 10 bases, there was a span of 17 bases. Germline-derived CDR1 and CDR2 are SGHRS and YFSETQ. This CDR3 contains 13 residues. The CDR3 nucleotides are TGCGCCAGCAGCCACGGACACCCAGCGAACCAGTACTTC. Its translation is CASSHGHPANQYF. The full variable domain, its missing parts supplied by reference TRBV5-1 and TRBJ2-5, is KAGVTQTPRYLIKTRGQQVTLSCSPISGHRSVSWYQQTPGQGLQFLFEYFSETQRNKGNFPGRFSGRQFSNSRSEMNVSTLELGDSALYLCASSHGHPANQYFGPGTRLLVL.

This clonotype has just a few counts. The CDR3 spells CASSLGLRELFF. The CDR3, as DNA: TGTGCCAGCAGCTTAGGACTTCGGGAGCTGTTTTTT. The gene calls are TRBV11-2 and TRBJ2-2; D is undetermined. Trimming removed 1 base from V and 9 bases from J, with 6 bases in between. The CDR3 consists of 12 residues. CDR1 and CDR2 from the germline V gene are SGHAT and FQNNGV.

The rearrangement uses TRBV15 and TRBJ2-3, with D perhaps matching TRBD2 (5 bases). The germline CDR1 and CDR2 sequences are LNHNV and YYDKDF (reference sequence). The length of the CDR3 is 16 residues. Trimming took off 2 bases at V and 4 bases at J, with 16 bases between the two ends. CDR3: CATSRRTRRFADTQYF. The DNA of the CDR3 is TGTGCCACCAGCAGAAGGACCCGGAGGTTTGCAGATACGCAGTATTTT. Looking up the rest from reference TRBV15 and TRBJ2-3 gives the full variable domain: DAMVIQNPRYQVTQFGKPVTLSCSQTLNHNVMYWYQQKSSQAPKLLFHYYDKDFNNEADTPDNFQSRRPNTSFCFLDIRSPGLGDTAMYLCATSRRTRRFADTQYFGPGTRLTVL.

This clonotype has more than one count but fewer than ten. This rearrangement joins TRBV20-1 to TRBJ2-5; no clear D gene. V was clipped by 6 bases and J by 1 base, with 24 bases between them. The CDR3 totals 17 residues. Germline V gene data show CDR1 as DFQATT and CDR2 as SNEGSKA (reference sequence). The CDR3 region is CSADNWSVRTFQETQYF. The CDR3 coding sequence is TGCAGTGCCGACAATTGGTCTGTCAGAACCTTCCAAGAGACCCAGTACTTC.

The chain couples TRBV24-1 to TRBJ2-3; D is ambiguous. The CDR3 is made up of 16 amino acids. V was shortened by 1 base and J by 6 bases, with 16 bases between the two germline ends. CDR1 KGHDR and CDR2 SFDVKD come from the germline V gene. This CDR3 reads CATSDLEETPPDTQYF. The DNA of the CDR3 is TGTGCCACCAGTGATTTAGAGGAGACACCCCCCGATACGCAGTATTTT.

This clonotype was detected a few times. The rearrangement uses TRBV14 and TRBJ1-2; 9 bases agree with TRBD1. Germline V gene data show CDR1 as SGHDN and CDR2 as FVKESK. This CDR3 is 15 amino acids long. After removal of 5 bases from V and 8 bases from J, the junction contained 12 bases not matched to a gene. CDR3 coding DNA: TGTGCCAGCAGCTCAAACGAGGGGACAGGGAAAGGCTACACCTTC. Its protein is CASSSNEGTGKGYTF.

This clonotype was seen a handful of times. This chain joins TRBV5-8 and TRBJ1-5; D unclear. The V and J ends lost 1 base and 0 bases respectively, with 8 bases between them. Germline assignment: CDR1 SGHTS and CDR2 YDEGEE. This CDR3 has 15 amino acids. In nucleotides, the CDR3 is TGTGCCAGCAGCTTGCCAAGGATTAGCAATCAGCCCCAGCATTTT. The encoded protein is CASSLPRISNQPQHF.

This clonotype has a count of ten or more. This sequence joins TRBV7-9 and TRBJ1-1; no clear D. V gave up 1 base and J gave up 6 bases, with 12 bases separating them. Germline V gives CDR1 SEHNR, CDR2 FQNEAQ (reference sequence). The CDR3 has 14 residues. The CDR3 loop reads CASSLVSARPEAFF. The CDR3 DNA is TGTGCCAGCAGCTTAGTCAGCGCCAGGCCTGAAGCTTTCTTT.

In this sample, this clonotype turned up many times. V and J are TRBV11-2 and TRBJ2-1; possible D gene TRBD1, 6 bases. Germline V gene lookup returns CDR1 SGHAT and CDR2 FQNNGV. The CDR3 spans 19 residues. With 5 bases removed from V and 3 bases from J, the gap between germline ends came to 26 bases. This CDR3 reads CASSKKRPQGWTLYNEQFF. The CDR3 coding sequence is TGTGCCAGCAGCAAAAAACGACCACAGGGATGGACCCTCTACAATGAGCAGTTCTTC.

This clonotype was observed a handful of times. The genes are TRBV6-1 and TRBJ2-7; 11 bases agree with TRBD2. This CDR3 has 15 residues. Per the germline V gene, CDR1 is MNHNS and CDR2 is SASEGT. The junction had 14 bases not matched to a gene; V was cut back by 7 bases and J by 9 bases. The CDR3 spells CASTPTIAGGPAQYF. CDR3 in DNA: TGTGCCAGCACCCCAACTATAGCGGGAGGGCCTGCGCAGTACTTC.

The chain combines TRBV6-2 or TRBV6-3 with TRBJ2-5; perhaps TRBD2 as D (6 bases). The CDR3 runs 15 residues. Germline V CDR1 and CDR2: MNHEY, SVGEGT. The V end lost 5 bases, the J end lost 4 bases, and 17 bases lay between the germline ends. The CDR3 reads CASSAGGAKGETQYF. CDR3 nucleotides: TGTGCCAGCAGTGCCGGCGGGGCAAAAGGAGAGACCCAGTACTTC.

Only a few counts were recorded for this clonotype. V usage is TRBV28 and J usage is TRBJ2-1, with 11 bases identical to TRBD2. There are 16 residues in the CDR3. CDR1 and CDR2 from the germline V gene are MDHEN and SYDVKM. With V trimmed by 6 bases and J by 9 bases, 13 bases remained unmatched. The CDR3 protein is CASSHELAGEWSEQFF. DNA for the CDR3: TGTGCCAGCAGCCATGAACTAGCGGGAGAATGGAGTGAGCAGTTCTTC. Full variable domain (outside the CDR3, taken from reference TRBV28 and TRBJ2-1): DVKVTQSSRYLVKRTGEKVFLECVQDMDHENMFWYRQDPGLGLRLIYFSYDVKMKEKGDIPEGYSVSREKKERFSLILESASTNQTSMYLCASSHELAGEWSEQFFGPGTRLTVL.

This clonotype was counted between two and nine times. CDR3 in amino acids: CASSTWGPDQPQHF. Written as DNA, the CDR3 is TGTGCCAGCAGTACTTGGGGGCCCGATCAGCCCCAGCATTTT. The chain employs TRBV6-5 and TRBJ1-5; weak D call: TRBD1 (6 bases). Trimming took off 5 bases at V and 5 bases at J, with 13 bases between the two ends. The length of the CDR3 is 14 residues. Germline CDR1 reads MNHEY; CDR2 reads SVGAGI.

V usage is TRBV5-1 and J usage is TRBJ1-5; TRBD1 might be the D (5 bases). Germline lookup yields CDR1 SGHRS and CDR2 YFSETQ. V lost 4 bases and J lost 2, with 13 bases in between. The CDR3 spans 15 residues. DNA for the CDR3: TGCGCCAGCAGCCAGTCAGGACAAGGCAATCAGCCCCAGCATTTT. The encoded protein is CASSQSGQGNQPQHF.

CDR3 DNA: TGTGCTAGTGGTTACGATGCGGGGTCCCTCACAGATACGCAGTATTTT. It yields the protein CASGYDAGSLTDTQYF. The genes are TRBV12-5 and TRBJ2-3; possibly TRBD2 for D (6 bases). This CDR3 region has 16 residues. V lost 4 bases to trimming and J lost 2 bases, with 16 bases between them. Germline CDR1 and CDR2: LGHNT and FRNRAP.

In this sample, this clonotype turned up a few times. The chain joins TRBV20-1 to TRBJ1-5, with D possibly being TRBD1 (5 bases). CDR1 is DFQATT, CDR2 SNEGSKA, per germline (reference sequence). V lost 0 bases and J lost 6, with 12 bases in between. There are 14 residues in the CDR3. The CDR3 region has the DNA TGCAGTGCTAGAGATATGGGGGGTTCTCAGCCCCAGCATTTT. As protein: CSARDMGGSQPQHF.

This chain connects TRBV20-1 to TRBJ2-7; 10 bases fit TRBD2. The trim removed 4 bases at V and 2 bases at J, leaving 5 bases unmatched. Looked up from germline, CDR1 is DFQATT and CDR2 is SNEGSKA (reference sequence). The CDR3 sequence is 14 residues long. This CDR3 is CSANPGLATYEQYF. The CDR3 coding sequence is TGCAGTGCTAACCCGGGACTAGCGACCTACGAGCAGTACTTC.

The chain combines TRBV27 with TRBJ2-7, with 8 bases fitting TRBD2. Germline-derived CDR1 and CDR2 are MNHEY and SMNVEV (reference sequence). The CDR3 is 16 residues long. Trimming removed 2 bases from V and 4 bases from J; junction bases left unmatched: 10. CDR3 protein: CASSLNVRTSLYEQYF. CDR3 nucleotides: TGTGCCAGCAGTTTAAACGTGAGGACTAGCCTTTACGAGCAGTACTTC.

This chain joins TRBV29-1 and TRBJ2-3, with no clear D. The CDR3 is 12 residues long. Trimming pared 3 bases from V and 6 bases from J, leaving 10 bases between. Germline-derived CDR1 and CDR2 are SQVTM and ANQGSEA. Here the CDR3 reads CSVEGNTDTQYF. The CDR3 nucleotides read TGCAGCGTTGAGGGGAATACGGATACGCAGTATTTT.